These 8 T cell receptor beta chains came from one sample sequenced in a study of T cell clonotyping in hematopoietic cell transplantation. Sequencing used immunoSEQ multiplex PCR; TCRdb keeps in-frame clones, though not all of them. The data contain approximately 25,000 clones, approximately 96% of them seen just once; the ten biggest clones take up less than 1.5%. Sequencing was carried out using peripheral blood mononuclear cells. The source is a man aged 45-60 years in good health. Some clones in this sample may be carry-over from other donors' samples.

The CDR3 loop is CASSLEQGYRNEKLFF. The CDR3 nucleotides are TGTGCCAGCAGCTTGGAACAGGGGTACCGTAATGAAAAACTGTTTTTT. The chain has TRBV5-6 and TRBJ1-4, with 7 positions matching TRBD1. The CDR3 covers 16 residues. From germline, CDR1 is SGHDT and CDR2 YYEEEE. Losses at the gene ends were 0 bases for V and 4 bases for J; bases not matched to a gene: 6.

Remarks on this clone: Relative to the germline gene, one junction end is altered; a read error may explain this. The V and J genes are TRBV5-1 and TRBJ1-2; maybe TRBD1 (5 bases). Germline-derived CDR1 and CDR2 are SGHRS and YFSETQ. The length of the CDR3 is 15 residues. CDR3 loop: CASSLGSTSDPGLRF. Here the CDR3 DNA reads TGCGCCAGCAGCCTTGGAAGTACCAGTGATCCGGGACTCCGTTTC.

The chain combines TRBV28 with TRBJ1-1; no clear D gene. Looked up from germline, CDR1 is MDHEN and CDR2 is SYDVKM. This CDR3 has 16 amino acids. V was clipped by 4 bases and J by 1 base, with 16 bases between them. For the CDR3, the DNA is TGTGCCAGCAGTTCCCCCCGAGGCACGACGAACACTGAAGCTTTCTTT. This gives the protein CASSSPRGTTNTEAFF.

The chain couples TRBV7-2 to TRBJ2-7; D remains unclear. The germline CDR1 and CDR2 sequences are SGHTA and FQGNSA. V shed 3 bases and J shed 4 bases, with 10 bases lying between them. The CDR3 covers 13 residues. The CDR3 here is CASSLVGQYEQYF. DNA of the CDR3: TGTGCCAGCAGCTTGGTGGGCCAGTACGAGCAGTACTTC.

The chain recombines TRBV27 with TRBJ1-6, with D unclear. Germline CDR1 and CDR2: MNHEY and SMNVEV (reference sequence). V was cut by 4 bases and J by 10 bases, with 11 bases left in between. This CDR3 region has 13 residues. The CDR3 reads CASSSGRGSPLHF. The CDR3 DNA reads TGTGCCAGCAGTTCAGGACGAGGATCACCCCTCCACTTT.

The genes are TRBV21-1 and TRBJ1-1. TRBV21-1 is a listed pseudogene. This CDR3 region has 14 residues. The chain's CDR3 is CASNEPAQNTEAFF. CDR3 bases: TGTGCCAGCAACGAGCCCGCACAGAACACTGAAGCTTTCTTT.

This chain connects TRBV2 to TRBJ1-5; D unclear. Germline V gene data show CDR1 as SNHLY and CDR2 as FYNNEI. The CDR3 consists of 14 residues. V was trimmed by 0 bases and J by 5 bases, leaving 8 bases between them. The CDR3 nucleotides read TGTGCCAGCAGTGAAGCCAACCGCGATCAGCCCCAGCATTTT. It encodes CASSEANRDQPQHF.

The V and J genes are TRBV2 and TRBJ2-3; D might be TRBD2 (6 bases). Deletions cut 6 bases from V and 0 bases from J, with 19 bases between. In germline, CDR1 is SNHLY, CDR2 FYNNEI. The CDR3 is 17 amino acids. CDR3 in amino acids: CASRYSLLAVSTDTQYF. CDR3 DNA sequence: TGTGCCAGCAGGTACTCTTTGTTAGCGGTCAGCACAGATACGCAGTATTTT. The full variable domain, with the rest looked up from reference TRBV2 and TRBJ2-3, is EPEVTQTPSHQVTQMGQEVILRCVPISNHLYFYWYRQILGQKVEFLVSFYNNEISEKSEIFDDQFSVERPDGSNFTLKIRSTKLEDSAMYFCASRYSLLAVSTDTQYFGPGTRLTVL.